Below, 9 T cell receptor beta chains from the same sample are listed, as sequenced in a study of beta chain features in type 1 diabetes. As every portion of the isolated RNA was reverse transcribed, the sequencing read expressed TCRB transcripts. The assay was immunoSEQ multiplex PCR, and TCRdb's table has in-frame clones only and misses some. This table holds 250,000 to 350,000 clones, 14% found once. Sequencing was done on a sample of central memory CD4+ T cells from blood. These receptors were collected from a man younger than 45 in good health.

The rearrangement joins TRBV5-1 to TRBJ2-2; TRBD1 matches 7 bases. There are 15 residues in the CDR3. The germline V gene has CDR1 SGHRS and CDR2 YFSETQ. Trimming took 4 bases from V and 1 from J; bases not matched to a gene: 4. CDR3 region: CASSTGTVNTGELFF. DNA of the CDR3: TGCGCCAGCAGCACCGGGACAGTGAACACCGGGGAGCTGTTTTTT.

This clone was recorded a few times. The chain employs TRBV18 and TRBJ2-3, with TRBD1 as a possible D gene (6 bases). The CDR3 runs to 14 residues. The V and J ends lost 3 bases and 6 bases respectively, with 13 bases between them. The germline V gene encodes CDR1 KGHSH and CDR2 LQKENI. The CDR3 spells CASSPGQIGDTQYF. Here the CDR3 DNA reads TGTGCCAGCTCACCCGGACAGATTGGGGATACGCAGTATTTT.

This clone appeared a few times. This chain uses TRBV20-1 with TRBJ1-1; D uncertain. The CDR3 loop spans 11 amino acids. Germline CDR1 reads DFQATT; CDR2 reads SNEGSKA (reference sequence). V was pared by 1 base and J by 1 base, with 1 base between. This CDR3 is CSARANTEAFF. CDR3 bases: TGCAGTGCTAGAGCGAACACTGAAGCTTTCTTT.

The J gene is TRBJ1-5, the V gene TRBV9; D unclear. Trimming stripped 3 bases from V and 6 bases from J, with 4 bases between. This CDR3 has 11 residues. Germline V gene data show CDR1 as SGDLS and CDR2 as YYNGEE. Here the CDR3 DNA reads TGTGCCAGCAGCGGAGCTCAGCCCCAGCATTTT. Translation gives CASSGAQPQHF.

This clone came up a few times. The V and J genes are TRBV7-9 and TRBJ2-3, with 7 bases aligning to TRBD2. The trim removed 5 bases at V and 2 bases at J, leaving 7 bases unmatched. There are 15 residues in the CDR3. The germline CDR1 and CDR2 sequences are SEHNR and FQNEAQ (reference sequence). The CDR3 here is CASSGEGLHTDTQYF. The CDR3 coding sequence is TGTGCCAGCAGCGGGGAGGGGCTCCACACAGATACGCAGTATTTT. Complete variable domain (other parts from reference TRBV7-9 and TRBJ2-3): DTGVSQNPRHKITKRGQNVTFRCDPISEHNRLYWYRQTLGQGPEFLTYFQNEAQLEKSRLLSDRFSAERPKGSFSTLEIQRTEQGDSAMYLCASSGEGLHTDTQYFGPGTRLTVL.

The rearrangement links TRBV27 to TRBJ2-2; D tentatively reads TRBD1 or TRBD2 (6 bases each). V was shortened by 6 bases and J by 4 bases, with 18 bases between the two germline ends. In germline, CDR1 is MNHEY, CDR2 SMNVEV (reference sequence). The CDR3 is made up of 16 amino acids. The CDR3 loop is CASSRTGAGATGELFF. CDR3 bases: TGTGCCAGCAGCCGGACGGGGGCCGGGGCCACCGGGGAGCTGTTTTTT.

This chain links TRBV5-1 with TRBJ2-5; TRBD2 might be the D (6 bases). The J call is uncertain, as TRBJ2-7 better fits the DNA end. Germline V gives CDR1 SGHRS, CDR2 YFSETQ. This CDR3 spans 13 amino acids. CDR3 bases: TGCGCCAGCAGCCCGGGACTTATCGTCGAGCAGTACTTC. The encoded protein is CASSPGLIVEQYF.

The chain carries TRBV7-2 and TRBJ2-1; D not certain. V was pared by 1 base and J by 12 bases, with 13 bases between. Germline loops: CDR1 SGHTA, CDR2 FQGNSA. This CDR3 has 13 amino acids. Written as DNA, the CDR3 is TGTGCCAGCAGCTTAGGTTTGCGTATGGGGCAGTTCTTC. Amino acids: CASSLGLRMGQFF.

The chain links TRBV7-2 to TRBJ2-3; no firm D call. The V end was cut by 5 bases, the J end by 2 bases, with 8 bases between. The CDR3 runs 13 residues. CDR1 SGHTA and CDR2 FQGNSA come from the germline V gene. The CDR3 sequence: CASSVYYTDTQYF. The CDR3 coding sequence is TGTGCCAGCAGCGTCTACTACACAGATACGCAGTATTTT.